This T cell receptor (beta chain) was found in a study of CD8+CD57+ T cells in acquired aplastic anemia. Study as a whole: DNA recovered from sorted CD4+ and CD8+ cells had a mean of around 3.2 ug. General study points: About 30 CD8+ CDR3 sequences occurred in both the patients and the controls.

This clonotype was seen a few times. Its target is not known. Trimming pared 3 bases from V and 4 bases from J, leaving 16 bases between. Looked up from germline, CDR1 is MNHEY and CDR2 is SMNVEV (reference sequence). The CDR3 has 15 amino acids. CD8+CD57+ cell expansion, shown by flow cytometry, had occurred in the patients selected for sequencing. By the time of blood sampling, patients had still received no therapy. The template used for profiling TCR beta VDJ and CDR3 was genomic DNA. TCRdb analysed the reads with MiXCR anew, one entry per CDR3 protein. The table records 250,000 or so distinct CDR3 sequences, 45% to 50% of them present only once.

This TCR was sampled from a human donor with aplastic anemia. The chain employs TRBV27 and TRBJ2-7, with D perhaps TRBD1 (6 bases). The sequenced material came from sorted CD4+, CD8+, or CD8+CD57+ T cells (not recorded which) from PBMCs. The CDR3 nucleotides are TGTGCCAGCAGTTTTACAGGGTTCGCCGCTTACGAGCAGTACTTC. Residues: CASSFTGFAAYEQYF.